This TCR beta chain originates from a study of blood T cell repertoires in COVID-19. Turning to the study itself: T cells, B-cell-depleted T cells, or PBMCs supplied cDNA or gDNA.

Individuals drawn from around 25 US areas were about 18 to 100 years old. Clinical history as reported by participants underpinned cohort assignment. Resolution of symptoms, clearance, or two negative PCRs was present in recovered Cohort 3 donors. The V gene's germline CDR1 is SEHNR and CDR2 FQNEAQ (reference sequence). The CDR3 consists of 14 residues. J lost 3 bases, V lost 7 bases, and 8 bases had no gene match. Assay: immunoSEQ multiplex PCR; the TCRdb copy retains only in-frame clones and omits some. The table records some 330,000 clones, 65% to 90% of them present only once. The gene calls are TRBV7-9 and TRBJ2-7; 8 bases match TRBD1. The receptor comes from a man aged 25 to 45 who had recovered from COVID-19. Source material: PBMCs or T cells enriched from blood (not recorded which). CDR3 DNA: TGTGCCAGCAAACCGCGGGACAGGAACTACGAGCAGTACTTC. It codes for CASKPRDRNYEQYF.